These 16 T cell receptor beta chains originate from one sample sequenced in a study of blood T cell repertoires in COVID-19. The protocol was immunoSEQ multiplex PCR, while the TCRdb copy is restricted to in-frame clones and leaves out a portion. The profile covers tens of thousands of clones, with 85% to 90% appearing a single time and around 2% taken by the ten largest. Sequencing was done on a sample of peripheral blood. The receptor set was obtained from a woman of 80 years or more with active or convalescent COVID-19.

The genes are TRBV15 and TRBJ2-7; TRBD2 is a possible D gene (8 bases). Trimming removed 5 bases from V and 5 bases from J, with 19 bases in between. The CDR3 sequence is 15 residues long. CDR1 is LNHNV and CDR2 is YYDKDF in the germline V gene (reference sequence). The CDR3 DNA is TGTGCCACCAGCTCACCGGGACAGCGGGAGCACGAGCAGTACTTC. It yields the protein CATSSPGQREHEQYF.

The gene calls are TRBV29-1 and TRBJ2-7; 11 positions match TRBD2. The V gene's germline CDR1 is SQVTM and CDR2 ANQGSEA. This CDR3 is built from 15 residues. With 4 bases clipped from V and 3 bases from J, the junction kept 8 bases outside the gene matches. CDR3 amino acids: CSVGSSGGLYYEQYF. The CDR3 DNA follows: TGCAGCGTTGGTTCTAGCGGGGGGCTTTACTACGAGCAGTACTTC.

The chain uses TRBV12-3 or TRBV12-4 and TRBJ1-2; D may be TRBD1 (5 bases). The CDR3 has 13 amino acids. V was shortened by 3 bases and J by 4 bases, with 9 bases between the two germline ends. CDR3 loop: CASSFQGSYGYTF. The CDR3 DNA reads as TGTGCCAGCAGTTTTCAGGGAAGCTATGGCTACACCTTC.

The rearrangement links TRBV7-2 to TRBJ1-4; TRBD1 matches at 7 bases. This CDR3 is 16 amino acids long. The V and J ends lost 5 bases and 0 bases, in that order; junction bases with no gene match: 6. Looked up from germline, CDR1 is SGHTA and CDR2 is FQGNSA. The CDR3 sequence is CASSMDRLATNEKLFF. CDR3 in DNA: TGTGCCAGCAGCATGGACAGGTTGGCAACTAATGAAAAACTGTTTTTT.

V gene TRBV5-4 combines with J gene TRBJ1-2, with 7 bases identical to TRBD1. This CDR3 comprises 12 residues. Trimming removed 4 bases from V and 7 bases from J; junction bases left unmatched: 4. CDR1 SGHNT and CDR2 YYREEE come from the germline V gene (reference sequence). The DNA of the CDR3 is TGTGCCAGCAGCGAGGACAGGATTGGCTACACCTTC. Protein: CASSEDRIGYTF. The full variable domain, with the rest looked up from reference TRBV5-4 and TRBJ1-2, is ETGVTQSPTHLIKTRGQQVTLRCSSQSGHNTVSWYQQALGQGPQFIFQYYREEENGRGNFPPRFSGLQFPNYSSELNVNALELDDSALYLCASSEDRIGYTFGSGTRLTVV.

The chain uses TRBV6-2 or TRBV6-3 and TRBJ1-5; unclear D gene. In germline, CDR1 is MNHEY, CDR2 SVGEGT. The CDR3 has 14 amino acids. V shed 2 bases and J shed 3 bases, with 8 bases lying between them. The CDR3 DNA follows: TGTGCCAGCAGTTACAGAGCCTCCAATCAGCCCCAGCATTTT. This codes for CASSYRASNQPQHF.

With respect to this clone: Other DNA sequences in this specimen translate into the identical CDR3. This chain connects TRBV18 to TRBJ1-2; D uncertain. Germline assignment: CDR1 KGHSH and CDR2 LQKENI. The CDR3 has 13 residues. Trimming left V 2 bases short and J 1 base short, with 5 bases between. CDR3 in DNA: TGTGCCAGCTCACCAGGAGGTAACTATGGCTACACCTTC. It translates to CASSPGGNYGYTF.

The chain combines TRBV5-1 with TRBJ1-2; weak D call: TRBD1 (6 bases). Trimming took 1 base from V and 4 from J, leaving 14 bases between them. The germline V gene has CDR1 SGHRS and CDR2 YFSETQ. The CDR3 is 15 amino acids. Here the CDR3 reads CASSLQGGASYGYTF. CDR3 nucleotides: TGCGCCAGCAGCTTGCAAGGGGGGGCAAGCTATGGCTACACCTTC.

The chain is built from TRBV5-1 and TRBJ2-7; D may be TRBD2 (6 bases). The CDR3 loop spans 13 amino acids. Germline V lookup: CDR1 SGHRS, CDR2 YFSETQ. The germline V and J ends were trimmed by 0 bases and 5 bases, with 9 bases remaining between them. The CDR3 bases are TGCGCCAGCAGCTTGGAAGCGGGCCACGAGCAGTACTTC. Translated: CASSLEAGHEQYF. Full variable domain (outside the CDR3, taken from reference TRBV5-1 and TRBJ2-7): KAGVTQTPRYLIKTRGQQVTLSCSPISGHRSVSWYQQTPGQGLQFLFEYFSETQRNKGNFPGRFSGRQFSNSRSEMNVSTLELGDSALYLCASSLEAGHEQYFGPGTRLTVT.

This chain's CDR3 is CAISESSKGGFLEQYF. The CDR3 nucleotides read TGTGCCATCAGTGAGTCGAGTAAGGGAGGCTTCCTCGAGCAGTACTTC. The chain is built from TRBV10-3 and TRBJ2-7; a weak D match, TRBD2 (6 bases). Looked up from germline, CDR1 is ENHRY and CDR2 is SYGVKD. This CDR3 region has 16 residues. V lost 0 bases and J lost 6, with 18 bases in between.

The chain is built from TRBV5-1 and TRBJ1-3, with 8 nucleotides matching TRBD1. CDR3 length equals 16 residues. V shed 0 bases and J 0 bases; nucleotides not matched to a gene: 2. Germline V gene data show CDR1 as SGHRS and CDR2 as YFSETQ. The CDR3 protein is CASSLGTGSSGNTIYF. DNA of the CDR3: TGCGCCAGCAGCTTGGGGACAGGGAGCTCTGGAAACACCATATATTTT.

J is TRBJ1-3 and V is TRBV28; TRBD1 matches at 7 bases. Germline V gene data show CDR1 as MDHEN and CDR2 as SYDVKM. The CDR3 covers 17 residues. Trimming took 1 base from V and 1 from J; bases not matched to a gene: 7. DNA for the CDR3: TGTGCCAGCAGTTTATTGGGCAGGGGGTTGTCTGGAAACACCATATATTTT. Its protein product is CASSLLGRGLSGNTIYF.

As concerns this clone: The sample contains more than one DNA sequence encoding this CDR3. This chain links TRBV19 with TRBJ1-5; D remains ambiguous. The V gene lost 4 bases and the J gene lost 4 bases, with 11 bases spanning the gap. The CDR3 covers 14 residues. The germline gives CDR1 LNHDA, CDR2 SQIVND (reference sequence). This CDR3 reads CASSTTGGNQPQHF. DNA of the CDR3: TGTGCCAGTAGTACCACCGGCGGGAATCAGCCCCAGCATTTT.

V and J are TRBV12-3 or TRBV12-4 and TRBJ1-2, with 7 bases aligning to TRBD1. This CDR3 is 13 amino acids long. J gave up 4 bases and V 4 bases, and 3 bases lay outside the gene matches. CDR3 DNA sequence: TGTGCCAGCAGTTGGGACAGCCTCTATGGCTACACCTTC. This encodes CASSWDSLYGYTF.

The chain combines TRBV5-1 with TRBJ1-2; D call uncertain. Trimming shortened V by 2 bases and J by 3 bases, and 11 bases separated the two germline ends. The CDR3 sequence is 14 residues long. Germline CDR1 and CDR2: SGHRS and YFSETQ. The CDR3 loop is CASSFGSVDYGYTF. DNA for the CDR3: TGCGCCAGCAGCTTTGGCAGTGTGGACTATGGCTACACCTTC.

This chain connects TRBV6-7 to TRBJ1-1; D possibly corresponds to TRBD1 (6 bases). TRBV6-7 qualifies as an ORF whose function is uncertain. V was pared by 2 bases and J by 4 bases, with 17 bases between. The CDR3 is made up of 16 amino acids. CDR3 DNA: TGTGCCAGCAGTTACCAATTTGGGGGGGGCTGCACTGAAGCTTTCTTT. Encoded protein: CASSYQFGGGCTEAFF.